Detailed here is one TCR beta chain. The sample originates from a study of cytomegalovirus exposure and HLA in healthy donors. Libraries were prepared by immunoSEQ multiplex PCR; TCRdb keeps only in-frame clonotypes and omits some of them. The repertoire includes 85,000 to 120,000 clones, approximately 94% of them detected once, and roughly 0.9% sits in the top ten. Sequenced sample: PBMCs. The sequence was collected from a woman between 18 and 29 years old in good health and CMV-seronegative.

The CDR3 DNA reads as TGTGCCAGCTCACCACCGACAGGTTGGACTGAAGCTTTCTTT. Translation gives CASSPPTGWTEAFF. This sequence joins TRBV18 and TRBJ1-1, with a tentative D call TRBD1 (6 bases). The CDR3 runs to 14 residues. V lost 0 bases to trimming and J lost 5 bases, with 10 bases between them. From germline, CDR1 is KGHSH and CDR2 LQKENI.